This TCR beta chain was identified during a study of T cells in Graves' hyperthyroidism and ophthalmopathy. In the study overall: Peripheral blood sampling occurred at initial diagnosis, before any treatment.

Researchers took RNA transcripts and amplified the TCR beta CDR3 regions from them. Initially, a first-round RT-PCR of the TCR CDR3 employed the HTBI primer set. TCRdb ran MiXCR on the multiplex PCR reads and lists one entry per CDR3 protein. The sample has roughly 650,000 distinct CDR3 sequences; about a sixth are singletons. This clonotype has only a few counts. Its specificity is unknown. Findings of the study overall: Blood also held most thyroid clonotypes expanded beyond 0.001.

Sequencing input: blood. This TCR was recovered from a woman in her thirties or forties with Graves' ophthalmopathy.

The CDR3 region has the DNA TGTGCCAGCAGCTTAGTATTGGGACAGGGGAGAAACATTCAGTACTTC. This codes for CASSLVLGQGRNIQYF. The V gene is TRBV7-2, the J gene TRBJ2-4; TRBD1 agrees at 10 bases. The V segment lost 1 base and the J segment 6 bases; nucleotides outside the gene matches: 6. Germline CDR1 is SGHTA and CDR2 is FQGNSA. The CDR3 loop spans 16 amino acids.